This TCR beta chain was captured by sequencing in a study of T cell repertoires in ileal Crohn's disease. Study-level background: M6 samples are neoterminal ileum biopsies from postoperative colonoscopy.

Time point in this sample: neoterminal ileum biopsy at postoperative endoscopy, about 6 months after surgery. Sequencing was performed with immunoSEQ multiplex PCR; in TCRdb, only in-frame clones are kept and a portion is missing. The profile shows over 8,500 clones, about 80% of them singletons. General study results and limits: Compared with non-smokers, active smokers at surgery showed more clonal expansions.

Remarks on this clone: Its antigen remains unidentified.

The receptor was isolated from an adult with Crohn's disease. The sequenced sample was ileal tissue.

In nucleotides, the CDR3 is TGTGCCAGCAGTTACTCGATGGGACAGGGGGGTTCACCCCTCCACTTT. It yields the protein CASSYSMGQGGSPLHF. The chain is built from TRBV6-5 and TRBJ1-6; TRBD1 matches 11 bases. V shed 0 bases and J 9 bases; nucleotides not matched to a gene: 4. Germline CDR1 is MNHEY and CDR2 is SVGAGI. The length of the CDR3 is 16 residues.